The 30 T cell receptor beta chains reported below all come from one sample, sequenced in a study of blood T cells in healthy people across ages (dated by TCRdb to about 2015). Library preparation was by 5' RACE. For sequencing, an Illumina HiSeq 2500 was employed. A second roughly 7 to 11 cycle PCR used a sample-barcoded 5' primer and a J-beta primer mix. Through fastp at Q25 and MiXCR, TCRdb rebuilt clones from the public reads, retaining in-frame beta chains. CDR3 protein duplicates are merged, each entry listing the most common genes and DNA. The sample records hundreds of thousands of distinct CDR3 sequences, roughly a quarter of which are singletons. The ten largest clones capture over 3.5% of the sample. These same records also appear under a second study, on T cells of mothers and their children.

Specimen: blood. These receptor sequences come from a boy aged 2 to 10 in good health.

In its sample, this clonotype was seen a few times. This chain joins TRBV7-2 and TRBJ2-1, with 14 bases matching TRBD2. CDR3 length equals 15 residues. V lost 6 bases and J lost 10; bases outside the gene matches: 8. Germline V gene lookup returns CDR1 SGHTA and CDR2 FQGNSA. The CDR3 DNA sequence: TGTGCCAGCAGTTTGGGACTAGCGGGAGTAAGGGAGCAGTTCTTC. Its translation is CASSLGLAGVREQFF.

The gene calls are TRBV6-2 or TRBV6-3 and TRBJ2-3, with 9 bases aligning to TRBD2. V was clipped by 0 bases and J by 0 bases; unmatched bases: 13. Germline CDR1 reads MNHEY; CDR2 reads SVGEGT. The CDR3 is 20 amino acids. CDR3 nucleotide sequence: TGTGCCAGCAGTTACTCGACCAGCGGGAGGTCAGCCTTTAGCACAGATACGCAGTATTTT. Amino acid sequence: CASSYSTSGRSAFSTDTQYF.

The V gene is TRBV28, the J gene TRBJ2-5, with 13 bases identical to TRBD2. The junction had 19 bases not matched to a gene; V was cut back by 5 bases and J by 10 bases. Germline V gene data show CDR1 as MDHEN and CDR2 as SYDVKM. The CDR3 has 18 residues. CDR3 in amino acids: CASSGPGLAGRGRSVQYF. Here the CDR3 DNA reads TGTGCCAGCAGTGGCCCGGGACTAGCGGGAAGAGGGAGGTCCGTCCAGTACTTC.

DNA of the CDR3: TGTGCCAGCGGGACAGGGAGTGCTGGTGAAAAACTGTTTTTT. Translating it yields CASGTGSAGEKLFF. The rearrangement links TRBV12-3 or TRBV12-4 to TRBJ1-4, with 9 bases that match TRBD1. J gave up 7 bases and V 8 bases, and 8 bases lay outside the gene matches. CDR3 size: 14 residues.

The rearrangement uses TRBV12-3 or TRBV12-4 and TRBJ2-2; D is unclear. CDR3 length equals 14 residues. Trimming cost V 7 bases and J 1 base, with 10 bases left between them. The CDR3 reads CASTLTGNTGELFF. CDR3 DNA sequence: TGTGCCAGCACCCTGACGGGGAACACCGGGGAGCTGTTTTTT.

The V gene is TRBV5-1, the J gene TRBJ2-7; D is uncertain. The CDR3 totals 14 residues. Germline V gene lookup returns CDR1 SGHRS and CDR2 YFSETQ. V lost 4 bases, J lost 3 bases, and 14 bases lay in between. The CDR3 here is CASSPGWPVYEQYF. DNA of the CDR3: TGCGCCAGCAGCCCCGGCTGGCCCGTCTACGAGCAGTACTTC. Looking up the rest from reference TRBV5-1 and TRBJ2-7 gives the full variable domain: KAGVTQTPRYLIKTRGQQVTLSCSPISGHRSVSWYQQTPGQGLQFLFEYFSETQRNKGNFPGRFSGRQFSNSRSEMNVSTLELGDSALYLCASSPGWPVYEQYFGPGTRLTVT.

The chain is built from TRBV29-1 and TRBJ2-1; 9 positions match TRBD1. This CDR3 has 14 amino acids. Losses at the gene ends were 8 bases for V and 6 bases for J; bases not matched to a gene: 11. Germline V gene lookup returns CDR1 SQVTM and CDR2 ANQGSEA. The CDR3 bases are TGCAGCTTTCGGACAGGGGTGACCGTCAATGAGCAGTTCTTC. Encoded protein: CSFRTGVTVNEQFF.

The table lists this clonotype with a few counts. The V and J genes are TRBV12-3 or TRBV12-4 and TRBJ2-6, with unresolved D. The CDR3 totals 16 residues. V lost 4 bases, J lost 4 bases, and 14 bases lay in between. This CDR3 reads CASSSYTARGANVLTF. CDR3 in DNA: TGTGCCAGCAGTTCGTACACGGCGAGGGGGGCCAACGTCCTGACTTTC.

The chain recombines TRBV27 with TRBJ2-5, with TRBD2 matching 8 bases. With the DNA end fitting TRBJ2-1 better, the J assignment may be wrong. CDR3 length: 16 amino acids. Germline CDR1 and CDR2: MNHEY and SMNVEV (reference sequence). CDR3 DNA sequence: TGTGCCAGCAGCATGGGACTAGGTACTAAGTACAATGAGCAGTTCTTC. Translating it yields CASSMGLGTKYNEQFF.

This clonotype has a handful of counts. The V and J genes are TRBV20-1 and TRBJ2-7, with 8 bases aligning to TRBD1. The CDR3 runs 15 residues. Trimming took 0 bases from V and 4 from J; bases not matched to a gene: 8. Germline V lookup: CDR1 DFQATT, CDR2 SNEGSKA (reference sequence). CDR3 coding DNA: TGCAGTGCTAGAGATGGACAGGGTGAGGGATACGAGCAGTACTTC. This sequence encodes CSARDGQGEGYEQYF.

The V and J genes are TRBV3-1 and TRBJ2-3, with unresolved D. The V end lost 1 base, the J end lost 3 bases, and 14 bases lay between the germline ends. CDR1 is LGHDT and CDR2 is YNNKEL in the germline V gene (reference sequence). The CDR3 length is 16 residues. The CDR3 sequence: CASSQVPGLETDTQYF. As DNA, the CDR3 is TGTGCCAGCAGCCAAGTTCCCGGGCTAGAGACAGATACGCAGTATTTT.

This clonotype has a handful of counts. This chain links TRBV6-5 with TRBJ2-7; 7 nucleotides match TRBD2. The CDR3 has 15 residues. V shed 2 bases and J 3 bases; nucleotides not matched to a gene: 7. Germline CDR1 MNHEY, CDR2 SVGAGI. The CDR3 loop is CASSYDGTNYYEQYF. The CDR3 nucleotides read TGTGCCAGCAGTTACGACGGGACTAACTACTACGAGCAGTACTTC.

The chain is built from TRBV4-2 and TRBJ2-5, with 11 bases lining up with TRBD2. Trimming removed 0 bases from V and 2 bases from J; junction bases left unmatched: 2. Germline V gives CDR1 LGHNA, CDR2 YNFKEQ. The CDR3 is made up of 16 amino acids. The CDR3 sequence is CASSQDLAGGQETQYF. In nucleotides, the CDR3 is TGTGCCAGCAGCCAAGATCTAGCGGGGGGACAAGAGACCCAGTACTTC.

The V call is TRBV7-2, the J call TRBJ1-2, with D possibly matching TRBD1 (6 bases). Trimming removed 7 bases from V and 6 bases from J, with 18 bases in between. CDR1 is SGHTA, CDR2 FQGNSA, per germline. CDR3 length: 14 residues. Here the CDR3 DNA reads TGTGCCAGCAACCAAGGGGGACACCTTGATGGCTACACCTTC. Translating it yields CASNQGGHLDGYTF. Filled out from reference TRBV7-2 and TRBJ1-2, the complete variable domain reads GAGVSQSPSNKVTEKGKDVELRCDPISGHTALYWYRQSLGQGLEFLIYFQGNSAPDKSGLPSDRFSAERTGGSVSTLTIQRTQQEDSAVYLCASNQGGHLDGYTFGSGTRLTVV.

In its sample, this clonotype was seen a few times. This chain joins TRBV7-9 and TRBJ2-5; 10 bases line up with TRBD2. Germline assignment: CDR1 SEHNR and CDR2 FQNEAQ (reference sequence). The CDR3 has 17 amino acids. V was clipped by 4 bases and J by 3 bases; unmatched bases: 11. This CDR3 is CASSSSTGTSVKETQYF. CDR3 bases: TGTGCCAGCAGCTCGTCAACCGGGACTAGCGTAAAAGAGACCCAGTACTTC.

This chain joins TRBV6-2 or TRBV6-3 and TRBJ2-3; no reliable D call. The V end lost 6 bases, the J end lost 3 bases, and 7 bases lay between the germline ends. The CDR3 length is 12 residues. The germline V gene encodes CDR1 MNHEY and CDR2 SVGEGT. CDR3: CASSRVTDTQYF. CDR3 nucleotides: TGTGCCAGCAGCCGAGTGACAGATACGCAGTATTTT.

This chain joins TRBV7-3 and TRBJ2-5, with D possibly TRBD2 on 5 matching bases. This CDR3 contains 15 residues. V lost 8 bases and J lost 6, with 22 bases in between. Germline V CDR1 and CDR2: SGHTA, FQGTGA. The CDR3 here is CASCCRVEASKTQYF. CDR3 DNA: TGTGCCAGCTGTTGCCGTGTAGAGGCTAGCAAGACCCAGTACTTC.

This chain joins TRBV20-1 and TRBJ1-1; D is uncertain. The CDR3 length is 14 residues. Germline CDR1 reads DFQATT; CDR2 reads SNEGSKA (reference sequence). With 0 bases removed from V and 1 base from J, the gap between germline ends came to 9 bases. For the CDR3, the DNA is TGCAGTGCTAGAGACTGGGCAGAGAACACTGAAGCTTTCTTT. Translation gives CSARDWAENTEAFF.

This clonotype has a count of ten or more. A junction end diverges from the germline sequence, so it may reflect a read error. DNA of the CDR3: TGCAGTGCGAGAGGGGGGGTGGTGCGAGAGACCCAGTACTTC. Translated: CSARGGVVRETQYF. The V and J genes are TRBV20-1 and TRBJ2-5; a weak D match, TRBD2 (7 bases). The CDR3 sequence is 14 residues long. Germline CDR1 DFQATT, CDR2 SNEGSKA (reference sequence).

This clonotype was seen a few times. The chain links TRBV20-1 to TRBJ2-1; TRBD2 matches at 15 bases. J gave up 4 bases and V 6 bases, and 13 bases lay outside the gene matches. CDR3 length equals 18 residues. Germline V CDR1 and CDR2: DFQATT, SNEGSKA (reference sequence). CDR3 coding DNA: TGCAGTGCAAGTACCGGGACTAGCGGGAGGTCCTCTTACAATGAGCAGTTCTTC. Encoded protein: CSASTGTSGRSSYNEQFF.

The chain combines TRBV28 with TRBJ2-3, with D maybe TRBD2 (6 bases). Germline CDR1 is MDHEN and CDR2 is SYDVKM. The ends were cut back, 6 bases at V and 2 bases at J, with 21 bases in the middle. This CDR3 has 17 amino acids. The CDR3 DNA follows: TGTGCCAGCAGCACTCAGGGACTCCACCTTAACACAGATACGCAGTATTTT. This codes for CASSTQGLHLNTDTQYF.

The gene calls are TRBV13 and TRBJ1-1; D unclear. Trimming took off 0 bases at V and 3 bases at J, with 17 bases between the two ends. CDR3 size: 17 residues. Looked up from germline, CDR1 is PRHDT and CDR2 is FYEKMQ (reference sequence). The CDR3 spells CASSLGPTPRFDTEAFF. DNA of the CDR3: TGTGCCAGCAGCTTAGGCCCCACACCCAGATTTGACACTGAAGCTTTCTTT.

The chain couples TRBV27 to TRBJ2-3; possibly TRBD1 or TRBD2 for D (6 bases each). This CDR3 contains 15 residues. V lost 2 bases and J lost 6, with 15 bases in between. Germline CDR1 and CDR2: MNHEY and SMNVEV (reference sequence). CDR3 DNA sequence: TGTGCCAGCAGTTTACGGGGGCCGGGGTTTGATACGCAGTATTTT. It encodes CASSLRGPGFDTQYF.

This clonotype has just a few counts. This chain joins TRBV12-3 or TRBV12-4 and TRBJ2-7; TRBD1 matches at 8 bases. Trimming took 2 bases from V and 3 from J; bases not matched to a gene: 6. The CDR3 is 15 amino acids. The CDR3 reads CASSLYGTGLYEQYF. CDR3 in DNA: TGTGCCAGCAGTTTATATGGGACAGGCCTCTACGAGCAGTACTTC.

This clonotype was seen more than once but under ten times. The CDR3 is CASRTRGNEQYF. For the CDR3, the DNA is TGTGCCAGCAGAACCAGGGGCAACGAGCAGTACTTC. V and J are TRBV27 and TRBJ2-7; D is perhaps TRBD1 (6 bases). Germline V CDR1 and CDR2: MNHEY, SMNVEV (reference sequence). This CDR3 comprises 12 residues. V lost 6 bases to trimming and J lost 5 bases, with 11 bases between them.

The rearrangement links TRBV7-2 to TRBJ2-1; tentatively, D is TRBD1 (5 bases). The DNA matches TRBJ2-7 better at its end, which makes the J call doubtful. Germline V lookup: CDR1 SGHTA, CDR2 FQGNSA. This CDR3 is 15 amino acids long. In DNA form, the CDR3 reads TGTGCCAGCAGCTTAGGACAGTGGGCCACCTACGAGCAGTACGTC. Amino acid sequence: CASSLGQWATYEQYV.

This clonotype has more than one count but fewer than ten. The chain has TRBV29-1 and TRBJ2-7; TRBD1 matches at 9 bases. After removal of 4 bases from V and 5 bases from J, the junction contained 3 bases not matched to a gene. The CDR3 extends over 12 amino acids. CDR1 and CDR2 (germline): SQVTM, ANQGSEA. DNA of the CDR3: TGCAGCGTTGGACAGGGGGTCGACGAGCAGTACTTC. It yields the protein CSVGQGVDEQYF.

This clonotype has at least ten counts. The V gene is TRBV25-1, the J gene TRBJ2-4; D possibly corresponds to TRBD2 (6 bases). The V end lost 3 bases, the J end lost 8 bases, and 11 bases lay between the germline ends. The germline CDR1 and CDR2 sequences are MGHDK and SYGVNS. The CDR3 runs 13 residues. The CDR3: CASSDTWGDIQYF. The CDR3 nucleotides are TGTGCCAGCAGTGATACCTGGGGGGACATTCAGTACTTC.

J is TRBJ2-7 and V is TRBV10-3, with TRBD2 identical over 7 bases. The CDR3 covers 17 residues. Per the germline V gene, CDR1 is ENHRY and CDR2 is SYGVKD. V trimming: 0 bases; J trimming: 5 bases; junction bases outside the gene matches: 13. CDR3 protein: CAISESWRGSFTDEQYF. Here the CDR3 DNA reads TGTGCCATCAGTGAGTCGTGGCGCGGGAGCTTCACTGACGAGCAGTACTTC.

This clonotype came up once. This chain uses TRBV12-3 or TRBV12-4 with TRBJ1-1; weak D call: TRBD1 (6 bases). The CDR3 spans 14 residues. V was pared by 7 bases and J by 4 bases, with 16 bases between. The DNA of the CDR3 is TGTGCCAGCACCCGAGAGGGGGGAGTCACTGAAGCTTTCTTT. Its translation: CASTREGGVTEAFF.